This TCR beta chain is drawn from a study of CD8+ T cells in alopecia areata. Across the whole study: Patients received oral tofacitinib, 5 to 10 mg twice daily, for moderate-to-severe alopecia areata. The study's findings and limits: For patients receiving tofacitinib, scalp clonality and expanded CD8+ clones among the top 100 significantly decreased. Resident alphabeta T-cell populations of normal skin are likewise subject to sequencing in scalp samples.

Extracted from the samples, RNA was reverse transcribed into cDNA to serve as the sequencing template. Sequencing used immunoSEQ multiplex PCR; TCRdb keeps in-frame clones, though not all of them. The sample contains some 99,000 clones, under 70% of which appear only once. Documented treatment: oral pan-JAK inhibitor, 5-10 mg twice daily. V was pared by 1 base and J by 7 bases, with 13 bases between. The germline gives CDR1 SEHNR, CDR2 FQNEAQ (reference sequence). This CDR3 is 14 amino acids long. As to this clone: Antigen: not known.

The receptor was derived from a human donor with alopecia areata. Sequences were derived from CD8+ T cells sorted from blood, sampled at week 4, from a patient treated with tofacitinib. J is TRBJ1-1 and V is TRBV7-9; D not resolved. CDR3 amino acids: CASSLGFRAGEAFF. For the CDR3, the DNA is TGTGCCAGCAGCTTAGGTTTCCGCGCGGGTGAAGCTTTCTTT.